Each of the 27 T cell receptor beta chains below was sequenced from the same sample in a study of blood T cell repertoires in COVID-19. The table came from immunoSEQ multiplex PCR; TCRdb's copy has only in-frame clones and leaves some out. The table shows 100,000 to 150,000 clones, with approximately 86% occurring only once. Source material: PBMCs or T cells enriched from blood (not recorded which). The receptors stem from a woman between 50 and 59 years old who had recovered from COVID-19.

This clone was recorded only once. The CDR3 is CATSDGTGHGYTF. CDR3 DNA sequence: TGTGCCACCAGTGACGGGACAGGGCATGGCTACACCTTC. The rearrangement joins TRBV24-1 to TRBJ1-2; 9 bases are a match to TRBD1. The V gene end was trimmed by 4 bases and the J gene end by 6 bases; junction bases not matched to a gene: 2. CDR1 and CDR2 from the germline V gene are KGHDR and SFDVKD. This CDR3 has 13 residues.

This chain links TRBV7-9 with TRBJ2-7, with D tentatively TRBD1 (6 bases). V lost 10 bases to trimming and J lost 1 base, with 17 bases between them. This CDR3 region has 14 residues. Germline CDR1 SEHNR, CDR2 FQNEAQ (reference sequence). The CDR3 spells CATTDRPRSYEQYF. The DNA for the CDR3 is TGTGCCACGACAGACAGGCCAAGGTCCTACGAGCAGTACTTC.

The chain links TRBV18 to TRBJ2-3; 8 nucleotides match TRBD1. In germline, CDR1 is KGHSH, CDR2 LQKENI. With 6 bases clipped from V and 5 bases from J, the junction kept 4 bases outside the gene matches. The CDR3 runs to 13 residues. The CDR3 is CASSADRVDTQYF. CDR3 in DNA: TGTGCCAGCTCCGCGGACAGGGTAGATACGCAGTATTTT.

This clone was counted a single time. V and J are TRBV19 and TRBJ1-5; D uncertain. The CDR3 covers 13 residues. CDR1 and CDR2 from the germline V gene are LNHDA and SQIVND (reference sequence). Trimming took off 3 bases at V and 2 bases at J, with 5 bases between the two ends. The CDR3 nucleotides read TGTGCCAGTAGTATTGAGCGCAATCAGCCCCAGCATTTT. Its translation: CASSIERNQPQHF.

This sequence joins TRBV7-8 and TRBJ2-7, with D possibly being TRBD2 (6 bases). Trimming left V 5 bases short and J 0 bases short, with 17 bases between. The CDR3 sequence is 16 residues long. Germline loops: CDR1 SGHVS, CDR2 FQNEAQ. The CDR3 here is CASSLLGGASSYEQYF. CDR3 DNA: TGTGCCAGCAGCCTACTCGGCGGGGCCAGCTCCTACGAGCAGTACTTC.

This chain uses TRBV4-1 with TRBJ1-5; a possible D gene is TRBD1 (5 bases). There are 16 residues in the CDR3. Trimming took 0 bases from V and 4 from J, leaving 13 bases between them. Per germline, CDR1 MGHRA and CDR2 YSYEKL. CDR3 sequence reads: CASSQEEGAVNQPQHF. The CDR3 nucleotides are TGCGCCAGCAGCCAAGAAGAAGGGGCTGTGAATCAGCCCCAGCATTTT.

DNA of the CDR3: TGTGCCAGTAGTATAGTTGGGACAGGGGCGGGCGAGCAGTACTTC. Translated, it gives CASSIVGTGAGEQYF. The rearrangement links TRBV19 to TRBJ2-7, with 10 bases lining up with TRBD1. Germline lookup yields CDR1 LNHDA and CDR2 SQIVND (reference sequence). CDR3 length: 15 amino acids. Germline trimming cut 1 base from V and 6 bases from J; bases unmatched to any gene: 6.

The rearrangement joins TRBV4-1 to TRBJ1-5; D gene ambiguous. CDR3 length: 17 amino acids. V dropped 1 base and J dropped 0 bases, with 13 bases sitting between them. CDR1 MGHRA and CDR2 YSYEKL come from the germline V gene. The CDR3 loop reads CASSQGPGVDSNQPQHF. CDR3 in DNA: TGCGCCAGCAGCCAAGGCCCGGGAGTTGATAGCAATCAGCCCCAGCATTTT.

The CDR3 sequence: CASSEVELVPFYQETQYF. CDR3 in DNA: TGTGCCAGCAGTGAAGTAGAGCTAGTTCCTTTTTACCAAGAGACCCAGTACTTC. This chain joins TRBV2 and TRBJ2-5; D gene uncertain. V was cut by 1 base and J by 0 bases, with 18 bases left in between. This CDR3 contains 18 residues. Germline assignment: CDR1 SNHLY and CDR2 FYNNEI.

J is TRBJ2-7 and V is TRBV7-9, with TRBD2 matching over 9 bases. Germline values: CDR1 SEHNR, CDR2 FQNEAQ (reference sequence). V shed 1 base and J 3 bases; nucleotides not matched to a gene: 7. The CDR3 runs 16 residues. The DNA for the CDR3 is TGTGCCAGCAGCTTAGGAGGGGCTAGCGGGGTCTACGAGCAGTACTTC. Translation gives CASSLGGASGVYEQYF.

The table lists this clone with a count of one. The genes are TRBV27 and TRBJ2-7; D is possibly TRBD1 (5 bases). The CDR3 has 15 amino acids. Looked up from germline, CDR1 is MNHEY and CDR2 is SMNVEV (reference sequence). The V and J ends lost 0 bases and 3 bases respectively, with 12 bases between them. The CDR3 reads CASSLSPRVDYEQYF. CDR3 in DNA: TGTGCCAGCAGTTTATCACCCAGGGTTGACTACGAGCAGTACTTC.

The chain uses TRBV7-9 and TRBJ1-4; D not resolved. The CDR3 covers 16 residues. CDR1 is SEHNR and CDR2 is FQNEAQ in the germline V gene (reference sequence). V lost 2 bases, J lost 5 bases, and 15 bases lay in between. In nucleotides, the CDR3 is TGTGCCAGCAGCTTATACCCCGGGAGCTCCAATGAAAAACTGTTTTTT. The encoded protein is CASSLYPGSSNEKLFF.

CDR3 sequence: CASSIVRNTEAFF. Here the CDR3 DNA reads TGTGCCAGTAGTATTGTGCGTAACACTGAAGCTTTCTTT. The chain uses TRBV19 and TRBJ1-1; D remains unclear. The germline CDR1 and CDR2 sequences are LNHDA and SQIVND (reference sequence). The V end was cut by 3 bases, the J end by 2 bases, with 7 bases between. The CDR3 totals 13 residues.

The chain links TRBV10-1 to TRBJ1-5, with unresolved D. The CDR3 runs 15 residues. V lost 3 bases and J 2 bases, leaving 11 bases between the germline ends. Germline V gene data show CDR1 as WNHNN and CDR2 as SYGVQD (reference sequence). This CDR3 is CASSEAPGGNQPQHF. CDR3 bases: TGCGCCAGCAGTGAAGCCCCCGGGGGCAATCAGCCCCAGCATTTT.

In this sample, this clone turned up a few times. The chain carries TRBV7-9 and TRBJ1-1; 8 bases map to TRBD1. The germline gives CDR1 SEHNR, CDR2 FQNEAQ (reference sequence). The CDR3 runs 17 residues. Trimming cost V 3 bases and J 0 bases; bases outside gene matches: 9. The CDR3 here is CASSLGSRGLMNTEAFF. The CDR3, as DNA: TGTGCCAGCAGCTTGGGATCCAGGGGGCTCATGAACACTGAAGCTTTCTTT.

This chain uses TRBV12-3 or TRBV12-4 with TRBJ1-2; unclear D gene. CDR3 length: 12 residues. V was trimmed by 6 bases and J by 7 bases, leaving 12 bases between them. CDR3 sequence: CASSLGVGGYTF. CDR3 DNA: TGTGCCAGCAGCCTAGGCGTCGGTGGCTACACCTTC.

This chain links TRBV10-2 with TRBJ2-7; tentatively, D is TRBD1 (5 bases). CDR3 size: 16 residues. The V gene's germline CDR1 is WSHSY and CDR2 SAAADI. V dropped 2 bases and J dropped 1 base, with 15 bases sitting between them. Here the CDR3 reads CASSEIDSLKSYEQYF. For the CDR3, the DNA is TGCGCCAGCAGTGAGATCGACAGTCTTAAATCCTACGAGCAGTACTTC.

This clone was detected only once. Other DNA sequences in this specimen translate into the identical CDR3. Here the CDR3 DNA reads TGTGCCAGTAGTATCGGGACAGGCCCCTACGAGCAGTACTTC. It codes for CASSIGTGPYEQYF. The chain has TRBV19 and TRBJ2-7; TRBD1 aligns across 8 bases. CDR1 LNHDA and CDR2 SQIVND come from the germline V gene (reference sequence). V shed 3 bases and J 2 bases; nucleotides not matched to a gene: 3. The CDR3 contains 14 residues.

This chain joins TRBV15 and TRBJ2-5; the match to TRBD1 covers 8 bases. The CDR3 totals 13 residues. Germline trimming cut 3 bases from V and 5 bases from J; bases unmatched to any gene: 2. In germline, CDR1 is LNHNV, CDR2 YYDKDF (reference sequence). CDR3 DNA sequence: TGTGCCACCAGCAGGACAGGGGAGGAGACCCAGTACTTC. Amino acids: CATSRTGEETQYF.

This clone has just one count. The chain recombines TRBV10-1 with TRBJ1-3, with unresolved D. Germline-derived CDR1 and CDR2 are WNHNN and SYGVQD (reference sequence). This CDR3 is built from 16 residues. V was pared by 0 bases and J by 7 bases, with 16 bases between. CDR3 region: CASSESLNRPANTIYF. CDR3 DNA: TGCGCCAGCAGTGAGTCGCTCAACAGACCTGCGAACACCATATATTTT.

This chain links TRBV19 with TRBJ1-4; D unresolved. V dropped 6 bases and J dropped 8 bases, with 10 bases sitting between them. CDR1 LNHDA and CDR2 SQIVND come from the germline V gene (reference sequence). The CDR3 consists of 12 residues. In DNA form, the CDR3 reads TGTGCCAGTAGCCCGGTCCGGGAAAAACTGTTTTTT. It is translated as CASSPVREKLFF.

The rearrangement joins TRBV7-8 to TRBJ1-1, with no clear D. From germline, CDR1 is SGHVS and CDR2 FQNEAQ. The CDR3 consists of 14 residues. V lost 6 bases, J lost 6 bases, and 17 bases lay in between. Here the CDR3 DNA reads TGTGCCAGCAGTCCCGACTACACGATTGCTGAAGCTTTCTTT. It codes for CASSPDYTIAEAFF.

This chain links TRBV9 with TRBJ1-3; possibly TRBD1 for D (5 bases). CDR1 and CDR2 (germline): SGDLS, YYNGEE. The CDR3 runs 15 residues. V lost 4 bases and J lost 2, with 13 bases in between. The CDR3 spells CASSPRGRTGNTIYF. Written as DNA, the CDR3 is TGTGCCAGCAGCCCCCGGGGGAGAACTGGAAACACCATATATTTT.

The rearrangement links TRBV12-5 to TRBJ2-7; unclear D gene. The V and J ends lost 0 bases and 5 bases respectively, with 17 bases between them. The CDR3 has 16 residues. Germline CDR1 LGHNT, CDR2 FRNRAP. The CDR3 sequence is CASGLVEDWYADEQYF. The CDR3 DNA reads TGTGCTAGTGGTTTGGTCGAGGATTGGTATGCGGACGAGCAGTACTTC.

The chain couples TRBV3-1 (or the pseudogene TRBV3-2) to TRBJ1-4; the D is unclear. The germline V gene encodes CDR1 LGHDT and CDR2 YNNKEL (reference sequence). The CDR3 has 16 residues. V lost 0 bases and J lost 4, with 12 bases in between. The CDR3 loop is CASSQDPARHNEKLFF. CDR3 nucleotide sequence: TGTGCCAGCAGCCAAGATCCGGCCAGGCATAATGAAAAACTGTTTTTT.

The chain joins TRBV7-3 to TRBJ2-2; the D gene is possibly TRBD1 (7 bases). Per the germline V gene, CDR1 is SGHTA and CDR2 is FQGTGA. With 5 bases removed from V and 6 bases from J, the gap between germline ends came to 19 bases. This CDR3 has 16 residues. In DNA form, the CDR3 reads TGTGCCAGCAGCCCAAGGACAGGAGGGAAAGCCGGGGAGCTGTTTTTT. Amino acids: CASSPRTGGKAGELFF. Looking up the rest from reference TRBV7-3 and TRBJ2-2 gives the full variable domain: GAGVSQTPSNKVTEKGKYVELRCDPISGHTALYWYRQSLGQGPEFLIYFQGTGAADDSGLPNDRFFAVRPEGSVSTLKIQRTERGDSAVYLCASSPRTGGKAGELFFGEGSRLTVL.

This clone was recorded only once. J is TRBJ2-7 and V is TRBV19; TRBD2 agrees at 12 bases. The V segment lost 5 bases and the J segment 1 base; nucleotides outside the gene matches: 9. This CDR3 contains 17 residues. Germline V lookup: CDR1 LNHDA, CDR2 SQIVND (reference sequence). In DNA, the CDR3 is TGTGCCAGTAGTGAAACTAGCGGGGGGTACGTTTCCTACGAGCAGTACTTC. Protein: CASSETSGGYVSYEQYF. Full variable domain (remainder filled in from reference TRBV19 and TRBJ2-7): DGGITQSPKYLFRKEGQNVTLSCEQNLNHDAMYWYRQDPGQGLRLIYYSQIVNDFQKGDIAEGYSVSREKKESFPLTVTSAQKNPTAFYLCASSETSGGYVSYEQYFGPGTRLTVT.